A selection of T cell receptor beta chains follows, all from one sample in a study of Graves' ophthalmopathy and Graves' hyperthyroidism. TCRdb processed the multiplex PCR reads anew with MiXCR; each CDR3 protein has one entry. Counted here are over a million distinct CDR3 sequences, about 36% occurring once; the ten biggest clones make up 11%. Input material: peripheral blood or thyroid tissue (not recorded which). Receptors originate from an adult man with Graves' hyperthyroidism. The CDR3 runs from the conserved cysteine through the conserved F or W. Fields, in order: V gene, clone size, D gene, J gene, CDR3 protein, CDR3 DNA. A D gene is named only where the DNA matches it firmly. Some rows have no size entry. The others give once, few or many, or a class for an expanded clone.

v_call: TRBV6-5; clone_size: many; d_call: .; j_call: TRBJ1-1; cdr3_aa: CASTNGAEAFF; cdr3_nt: TGTGCCAGCACTAACGGGGCTGAAGCTTTCTTT
v_call: TRBV6-2/TRBV6-3; clone_size: few; d_call: .; j_call: TRBJ1-5; cdr3_aa: CASSVTGMDQPQHF; cdr3_nt: TGTGCCAGCAGCGTGACAGGTATGGACCAGCCCCAGCATTTT
v_call: TRBV20-1; clone_size: many; d_call: .; j_call: TRBJ2-7; cdr3_aa: CSARPILQAGLYEQYF; cdr3_nt: TGCAGTGCTAGACCGATCTTGCAAGCGGGTCTGTACGAGCAGTACTTC
v_call: TRBV15; clone_size: .; d_call: .; j_call: TRBJ1-6; cdr3_aa: CATSRSGGSNSPLHF; cdr3_nt: TGTGCCACCAGCAGATCGGGGGGGAGTAATTCACCCCTCCACTTT
v_call: TRBV7-6; clone_size: .; d_call: .; j_call: TRBJ2-5; cdr3_aa: CASSLVPALGQETQYF; cdr3_nt: TGTGCCAGCAGCTTAGTCCCAGCACTGGGGCAAGAGACCCAGTACTTC
v_call: TRBV10-3; clone_size: .; d_call: .; j_call: TRBJ2-7; cdr3_aa: CAWSGRTVTYEQYF; cdr3_nt: TGTGCCTGGAGTGGCAGGACAGTAACCTACGAGCAGTACTTC
v_call: TRBV19; clone_size: many; d_call: TRBD1; j_call: TRBJ1-1; cdr3_aa: CASSIGTGYLSEAFF; cdr3_nt: TGTGCCAGTAGTATCGGGACAGGGTATCTTTCTGAAGCTTTCTTT
v_call: TRBV14; clone_size: .; d_call: TRBD1; j_call: TRBJ2-5; cdr3_aa: CASSPRTGGVETQYF; cdr3_nt: TGTGCCAGCAGCCCCAGGACAGGGGGCGTCGAGACCCAGTACTTC
v_call: TRBV10-3; clone_size: many; d_call: .; j_call: TRBJ1-5; cdr3_aa: CASSYRQGGQPQHF; cdr3_nt: TGTGCCAGCAGTTACAGGCAGGGTGGTCAGCCCCAGCATTTT
v_call: TRBV25-1; clone_size: .; d_call: TRBD1; j_call: TRBJ2-7; cdr3_aa: CAISRQGRYEQYF; cdr3_nt: TGTGCCATCTCAAGACAGGGTCGCTACGAGCAGTACTTC
v_call: TRBV20-1; clone_size: many; d_call: .; j_call: TRBJ1-1; cdr3_aa: CSARESAGITPEAFF; cdr3_nt: TGCAGTGCTAGAGAGTCCGCAGGAATAACACCTGAAGCTTTCTTT
v_call: TRBV5-1; clone_size: .; d_call: .; j_call: TRBJ2-5; cdr3_aa: CASTPSAGRGETQYF; cdr3_nt: TGCGCCAGCACCCCTTCCGCGGGAAGGGGAGAGACCCAGTACTTC
v_call: TRBV6-6; clone_size: few; d_call: TRBD2; j_call: TRBJ2-7; cdr3_aa: CASSYRGSGRGSYEQYF; cdr3_nt: TGTGCCAGCAGTTATAGGGGGAGCGGGAGGGGCTCCTACGAGCAGTACTTC
v_call: TRBV30; clone_size: .; d_call: .; j_call: TRBJ1-6; cdr3_aa: CAWSSQGNYSPLHF; cdr3_nt: TGTGCCTGGAGTTCCCAGGGGAATTATTCACCCCTCCACTTT
v_call: TRBV12-3/TRBV12-4; clone_size: .; d_call: .; j_call: TRBJ1-1; cdr3_aa: CASSMGPGAEAFF; cdr3_nt: TGTGCCAGCAGCATGGGCCCGGGGGCTGAAGCTTTCTTT
v_call: TRBV19; clone_size: many; d_call: TRBD1; j_call: TRBJ2-7; cdr3_aa: CASSIGSGGIREQYF; cdr3_nt: TGTGCCAGTAGTATAGGGTCAGGGGGAATCCGCGAGCAGTACTTC
v_call: TRBV19; clone_size: many; d_call: .; j_call: TRBJ2-7; cdr3_aa: CASSMGSNEQYF; cdr3_nt: TGTGCCAGTAGTATGGGGTCCAACGAGCAGTACTTC
v_call: TRBV7-8; clone_size: .; d_call: .; j_call: TRBJ1-3; cdr3_aa: CASSQGFITDNSGNTIYF; cdr3_nt: TGTGCCAGCAGCCAAGGCTTTATCACAGATAACTCTGGAAACACCATATATTTT
v_call: TRBV5-1; clone_size: .; d_call: .; j_call: TRBJ1-2; cdr3_aa: CASSSGKTWGYTF; cdr3_nt: TGCGCCAGCAGCTCGGGTAAAACCTGGGGCTACACCTTC
v_call: TRBV12-3/TRBV12-4; clone_size: .; d_call: TRBD1; j_call: TRBJ1-5; cdr3_aa: CASRPGQAQHF; cdr3_nt: TGTGCCAGCAGGCCAGGACAGGCCCAGCATTTT